This TCR beta chain derives from a study of CXCR3-negative and CXCR3-positive naive CD8 T cells. Study-level findings and limits: TRB CDR3s were more hydrophobic in CXCR3-positive than in CXCR3-negative naive cells. Similar TRBV-TRBJ usage was seen in naive cells (both CXCR3-negative and CXCR3-positive), but memory cells differed.

The CD45RO-CCR7+CD27+CD95- phenotype denoted naive CD8+ T cells. A note on this clonotype: Its specificity is unknown.

UMI labels and 5' RACE were used to prepare the TRB cDNA libraries. With the 5' RACE reads reprocessed, TCRdb shows one record per CDR3 protein and no DNA. Its table records approximately 59,000 distinct CDR3 sequences. The CDR3 extends over 15 amino acids. The germline gives CDR1 MDHEN, CDR2 SYDVKM. The chain couples TRBV28 to TRBJ2-7; TCRdb selects TRBD1, and the lack of DNA leaves this call unchecked. This TCR was sampled from a human donor in good health. Some clones in this sample may be carry-over from other donors' samples. The source material was naive CXCR3+ CD8+ T cells from blood. This sample's subset: CD45RO-CCR7+CD27+CD95- naive CD8+ T cells expressing CXCR3 (TNR3+). The chain's CDR3 is CASSFLRVPVGEQYF.